The present entry profiles one T cell receptor beta chain with its context. The data were taken from a study of blood T cell repertoires in COVID-19. Across the whole study: There were acute and convalescent COVID-19 samples, and they came from the United States, Italy and Spain.

This CDR3 contains 15 residues. The V end lost 1 base, the J end lost 3 bases, and 11 bases lay between the germline ends. Germline assignment: CDR1 KGHSH and CDR2 LQKENI. As handled by the study authors: Amplification from reference gene primers served as the basis for estimated nucleated cell counts. Sequenced by immunoSEQ multiplex PCR; TCRdb stores in-frame clones only, minus some. V and J calls and clone size are as listed in that table; D and trimming were resolved from the DNA. Of roughly 50,000 clones listed, roughly 87% are singletons. This receptor was identified in a human donor with active COVID-19. The donor label of this sample is uncertain. Sequencing input: peripheral blood. The chain joins TRBV18 to TRBJ2-3, with a possible D match to TRBD2 (6 bases). DNA for the CDR3: TGTGCCAGCTCACCACTCGGGGGACGAACAGATACGCAGTATTTT. Amino acids: CASSPLGGRTDTQYF.